This T cell receptor beta chain was sequenced during a study of cytomegalovirus exposure and HLA in healthy donors. The CDR3 length is 14 residues. CDR1 MDHEN and CDR2 SYDVKM come from the germline V gene. The trim removed 6 bases at V and 5 bases at J, leaving 9 bases unmatched. Assay used: immunoSEQ multiplex PCR; TCRdb lists only in-frame clones, some missing. The repertoire holds around 300,000 clones, with 80% to 90% as singletons. The receptor was isolated from a woman between 18 and 30 years old in good health and CMV-seronegative. What was sequenced was PBMCs. V usage is TRBV28 and J usage is TRBJ1-2; the match to TRBD1 covers 7 bases. Here the CDR3 reads CASSIDRATYGYTF. For the CDR3, the DNA is TGTGCCAGCAGCATCGACAGGGCCACTTATGGCTACACCTTC.